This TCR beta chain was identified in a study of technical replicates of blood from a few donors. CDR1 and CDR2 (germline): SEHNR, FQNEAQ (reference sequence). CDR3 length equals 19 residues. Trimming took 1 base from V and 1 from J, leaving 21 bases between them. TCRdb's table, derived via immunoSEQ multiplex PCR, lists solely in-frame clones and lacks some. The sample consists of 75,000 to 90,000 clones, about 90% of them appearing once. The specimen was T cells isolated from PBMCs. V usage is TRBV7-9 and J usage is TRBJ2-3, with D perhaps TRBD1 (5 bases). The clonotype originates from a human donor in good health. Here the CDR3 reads CASSLDVGSGRPRTDTQYF. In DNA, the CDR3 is TGTGCCAGCAGCTTAGATGTAGGGTCAGGGCGACCTCGCACAGATACGCAGTATTTT.